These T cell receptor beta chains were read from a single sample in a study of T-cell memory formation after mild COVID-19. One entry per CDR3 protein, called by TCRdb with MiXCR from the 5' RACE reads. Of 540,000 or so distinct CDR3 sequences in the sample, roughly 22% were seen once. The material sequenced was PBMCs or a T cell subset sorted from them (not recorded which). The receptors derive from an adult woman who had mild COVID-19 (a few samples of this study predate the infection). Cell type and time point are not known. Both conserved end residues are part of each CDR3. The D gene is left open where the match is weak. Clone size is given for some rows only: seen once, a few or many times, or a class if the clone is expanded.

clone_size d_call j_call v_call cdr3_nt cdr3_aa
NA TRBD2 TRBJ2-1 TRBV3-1 TGTGCCAGCAGCCCCTGGGGGACTAGCTTCCATGAGCAGTTCTTC CASSPWGTSFHEQFF
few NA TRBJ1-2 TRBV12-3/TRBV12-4 TGTGCCAGCAGTCCCAATTCTCTAGGCTACACCTTC CASSPNSLGYTF
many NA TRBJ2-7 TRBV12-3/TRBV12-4 TGTGCCAGCAGTTTCGGCAGCGTAACCTACGAGCAGTACTTC CASSFGSVTYEQYF
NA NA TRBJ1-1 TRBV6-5 TGTGCCAGCAGTTACGAGCAGAACACTGAAGCTTTCTTT CASSYEQNTEAFF
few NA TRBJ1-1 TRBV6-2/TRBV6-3 TGTGCCAGCTCCCCCCAAGTCGGAGGGCGAGGGAACACTGAAGCTTTCTTT CASSPQVGGRGNTEAFF
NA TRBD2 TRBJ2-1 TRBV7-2 TGTGCCAGCAGCTTAGGGTCCCGAACTAGCGGGTACAATGAGCAGTTCTTC CASSLGSRTSGYNEQFF
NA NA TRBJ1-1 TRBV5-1 TGCGCCAGCAGCTTGGACAGTTCGGACACTGAAGCTTTCTTT CASSLDSSDTEAFF
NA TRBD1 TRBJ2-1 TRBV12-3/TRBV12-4 TGTGCCAGCAGAGATACAGGGGGATCTAACAATGAGCAGTTCTTC CASRDTGGSNNEQFF
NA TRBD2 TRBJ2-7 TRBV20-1 TGCAGTGCAGGACTAGCGGGAGTCCCTTCCTACGAGCAGTACTTC CSAGLAGVPSYEQYF
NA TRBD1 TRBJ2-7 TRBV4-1 TGCGCCAGCAGCCCCCGGGACAGGGAAAACGAGCAGTACTTC CASSPRDRENEQYF
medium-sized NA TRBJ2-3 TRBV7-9 TGTGCCAGCACCCTAGTCCAAGGGTCCCCCACAGATACGCAGTATTTT CASTLVQGSPTDTQYF
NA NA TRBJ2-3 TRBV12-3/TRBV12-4 TGTGCCAGCAGTTTCCAGGGTCCCACAGATACGCAGTATTTT CASSFQGPTDTQYF
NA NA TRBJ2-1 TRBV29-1 TGCAGCGGCGGGGCCGGGTACAATGAGCAGTTCTTC CSGGAGYNEQFF
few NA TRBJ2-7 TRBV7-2 TGTGCCAGCAGCTTCGACCATGGGGGCGAGCAGTACTTC CASSFDHGGEQYF
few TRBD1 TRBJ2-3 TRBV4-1 TGCGCCAGCAGCCAAGATGTGGGAGTACAGGGGGCCACCACTAGCACAGATACGCAGTATTTT CASSQDVGVQGATTSTDTQYF
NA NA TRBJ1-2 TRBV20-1 TGCAGTGCTACCGGGACACAATCCTATGGCTACACCTTC CSATGTQSYGYTF
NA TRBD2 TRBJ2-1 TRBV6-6 TGTGCCAGCAGTTACTTTAGCGGGAATGAGCAGTTCTTC CASSYFSGNEQFF
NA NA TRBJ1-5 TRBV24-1 TGTGCCACCAGTCCCGGGACCGGATCGCCCCAGCATTTT CATSPGTGSPQHF
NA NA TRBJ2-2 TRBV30 TGTGCCTGGAGTTATAGCGGTTGGGGAGAGAGGGGCTACACCGGGGAGCTGTTTTTT CAWSYSGWGERGYTGELFF
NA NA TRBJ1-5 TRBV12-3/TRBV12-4 TGTGCCAGCAGTTTAGGGACTTCGTCCCAGCATTTT CASSLGTSSQHF
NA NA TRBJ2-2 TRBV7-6 TGTGCCAGCAATTCCAGGGCTACCGGGGAGCTGTTTTTT CASNSRATGELFF
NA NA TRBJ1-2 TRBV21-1 TGTGCCAGCAGCAAAGACGTCAGGGACTATGGCTACACCTTC CASSKDVRDYGYTF
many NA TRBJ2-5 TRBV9 TGTGCCAGCAGCTTTCTTGGACTACTGCAAGAGACCCAGTACTTC CASSFLGLLQETQYF
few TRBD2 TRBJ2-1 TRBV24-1 TGTGCCACCAGTGACCCCAGACTAGCGGGATATGAGCAGTTCTTC CATSDPRLAGYEQFF
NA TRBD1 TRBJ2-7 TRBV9 TGTGCCAGCAGCGCTGGGGACAGGGTCTACGAGCAGTACTTC CASSAGDRVYEQYF
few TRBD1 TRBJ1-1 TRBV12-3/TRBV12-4 TGTGCCAGCAGTTCCAGGACAGGCTCCTTTGAAGCTTTCTTT CASSSRTGSFEAFF
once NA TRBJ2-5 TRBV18 TGTGCCAGCTCAGCCGCCGGGTCCGGGTACCAAGAGACCCAGTACTTC CASSAAGSGYQETQYF
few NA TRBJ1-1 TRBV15 TGTGCCACCAGCAGAGATAAGGGCACTGAAGCTTTCTTT CATSRDKGTEAFF
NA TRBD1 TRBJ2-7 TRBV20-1 TGCAGTGCTATATGGACAGGGTACGAGCAGTACTTC CSAIWTGYEQYF
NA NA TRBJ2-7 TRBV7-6 TGTGCCAGCAGCTTAGCTGGGGGGATCACCTACGAGCAGTACTTC CASSLAGGITYEQYF
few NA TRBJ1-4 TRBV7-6 TGTGCCAGCAGCTTATCGATGTCGGGGTCTAATGAAAAACTGTTTTTT CASSLSMSGSNEKLFF
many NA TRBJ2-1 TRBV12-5 TGTGCTAGTGGCCCGGGACAAGGGATGTACAATGAGCAGTTCTTC CASGPGQGMYNEQFF
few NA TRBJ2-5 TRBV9 TGTGCCAGCAGCGTAGATCTAGGGGGGCGGCAAGAGACCCAGTACTTC CASSVDLGGRQETQYF
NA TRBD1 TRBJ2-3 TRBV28 TGTGCCAGCAGGTCGGGACAGGGGATAGATACGCAGTATTTT CASRSGQGIDTQYF
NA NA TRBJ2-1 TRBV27 TGTGCCAGCAGTTGGACGGCCGACAATGAGCAGTTCTTC CASSWTADNEQFF
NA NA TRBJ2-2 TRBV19 TGTGCCAGTAGGCCGGGATCCACGAACACCGGGGAGCTGTTTTTT CASRPGSTNTGELFF
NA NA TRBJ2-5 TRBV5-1 TGCGCCAGCAGCTTGGGGGGCGGTGGTGGCCAAGAGACCCAGTACTTC CASSLGGGGGQETQYF
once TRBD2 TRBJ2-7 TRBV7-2 TGTGCCAGCAGCTTAGCAGGGTCTAGCGGGAGAATCAACGAGCAGTACTTC CASSLAGSSGRINEQYF
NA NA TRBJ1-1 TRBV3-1 TGTGCCAGCAGCCAAGATGGAGAGGTCACTGAAGCTTTCTTT CASSQDGEVTEAFF
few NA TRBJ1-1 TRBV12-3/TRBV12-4 TGTGCCAGCAAATTCCAGACTGGAAACACTGAAGCTTTCTTT CASKFQTGNTEAFF
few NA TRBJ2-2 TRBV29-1 TGCAGCGTTGAACGCGGGGCATCGAACACCGGGGAGCTGTTTTTT CSVERGASNTGELFF
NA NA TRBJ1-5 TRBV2 TGTGCCAGCAGTGGGTCGGGTCAGCCCCAGCATTTT CASSGSGQPQHF
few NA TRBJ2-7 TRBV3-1 TGTGCCAGCAGCCACAGGTCCCGGGGGTACGAGCAGTACTTC CASSHRSRGYEQYF
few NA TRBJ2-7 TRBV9 TGTGCCAGCAGCGTGGACTACGGGGGCTACGAGCAGTACTTC CASSVDYGGYEQYF
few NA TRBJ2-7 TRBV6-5 TGTGCCAGCAGTTACGGTTTTGAGGACGGTTCCTACGAGCAGTACTTC CASSYGFEDGSYEQYF